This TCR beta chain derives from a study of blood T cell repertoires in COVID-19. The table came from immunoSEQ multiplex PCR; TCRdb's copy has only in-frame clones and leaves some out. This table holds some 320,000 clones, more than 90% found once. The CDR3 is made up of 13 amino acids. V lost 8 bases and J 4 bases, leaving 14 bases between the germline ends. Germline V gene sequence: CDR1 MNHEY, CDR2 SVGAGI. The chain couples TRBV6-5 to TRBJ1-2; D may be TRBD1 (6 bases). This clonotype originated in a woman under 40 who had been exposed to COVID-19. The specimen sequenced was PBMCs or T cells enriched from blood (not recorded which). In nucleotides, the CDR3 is TGTGCCAGCCACAGGGAATTGGGCTATGGCTACACCTTC. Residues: CASHRELGYGYTF.